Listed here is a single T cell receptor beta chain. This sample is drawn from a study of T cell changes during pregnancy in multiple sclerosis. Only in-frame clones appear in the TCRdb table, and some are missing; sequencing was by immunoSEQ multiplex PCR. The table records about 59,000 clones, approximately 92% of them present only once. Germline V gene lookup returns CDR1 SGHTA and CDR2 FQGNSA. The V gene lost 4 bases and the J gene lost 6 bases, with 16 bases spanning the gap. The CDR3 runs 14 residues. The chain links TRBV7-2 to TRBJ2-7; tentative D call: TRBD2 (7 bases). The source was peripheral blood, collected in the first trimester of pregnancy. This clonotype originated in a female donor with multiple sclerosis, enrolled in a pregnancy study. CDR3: CASSSLGGHGEQYF. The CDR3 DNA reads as TGTGCCAGCAGCTCTTTGGGGGGGCATGGCGAGCAGTACTTC.